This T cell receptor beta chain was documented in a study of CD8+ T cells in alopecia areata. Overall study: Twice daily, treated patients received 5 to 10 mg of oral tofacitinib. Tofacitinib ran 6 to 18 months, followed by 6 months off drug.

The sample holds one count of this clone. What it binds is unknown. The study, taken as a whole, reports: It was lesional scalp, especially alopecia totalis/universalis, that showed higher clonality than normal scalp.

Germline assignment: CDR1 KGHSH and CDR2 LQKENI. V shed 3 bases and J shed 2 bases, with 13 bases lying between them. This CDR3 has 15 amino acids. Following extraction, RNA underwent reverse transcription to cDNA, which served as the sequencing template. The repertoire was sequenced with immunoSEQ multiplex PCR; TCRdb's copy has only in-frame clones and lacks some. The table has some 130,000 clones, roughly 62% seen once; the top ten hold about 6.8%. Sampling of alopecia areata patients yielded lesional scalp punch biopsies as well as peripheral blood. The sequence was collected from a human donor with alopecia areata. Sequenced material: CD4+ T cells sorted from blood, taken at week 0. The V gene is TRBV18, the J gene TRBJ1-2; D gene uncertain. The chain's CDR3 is CASSPGTAANYGYTF. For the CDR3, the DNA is TGTGCCAGCTCACCGGGAACCGCTGCGAACTATGGCTACACCTTC.